The clone carrying this T cell receptor beta chain was seen only once. Its antigen is not identified. These data come from a study of cytomegalovirus exposure and HLA in healthy donors. Overall study context: Sequencing of about 179 million T cells in an earlier analysis found some 100 million unique TCR beta sequences. Study conclusions and caveats: In a later analysis, CMV-associated beta chains were mostly HLA-associated, it appeared. When the data were analyzed later, several of the most significant clusters appeared to be linked to common viral pathogens. The authors enumerated 164 TCR beta chains as linked to cytomegalovirus.

V shed 6 bases and J 4 bases; nucleotides not matched to a gene: 19. Germline V gene lookup returns CDR1 WNHNN and CDR2 SYGVQD (reference sequence). The length of the CDR3 is 19 residues. PCR involved 60 Vbeta and 13 Jbeta primers. TCRdb's table, derived via immunoSEQ multiplex PCR, lists solely in-frame clones and lacks some. The table has roughly 120,000 clones, 73% seen once; the top ten hold approximately 4.3%. Sequencing was performed on PBMCs. The source is a man in his 60s in good health and CMV-seropositive. This rearrangement joins TRBV10-1 to TRBJ1-4; 8 nucleotides match TRBD1. The CDR3 DNA reads TGCGCCAGCAGCGATTACAAGACAGGGGAGGCTCCGGATAATGAAAAACTGTTTTTT. Protein: CASSDYKTGEAPDNEKLFF.